These 22 T cell receptor beta chains share one sample of origin, sequenced in a study of blood T cells in healthy people across ages (dated by TCRdb to between 2014 and 2017). Libraries were constructed by 5' RACE. These reads were obtained on an Illumina HiSeq 2500. A second about 7 to 12 cycle PCR used a sample-barcoded 5' primer and a J-beta primer mix. TCRdb reprocessing: public reads trimmed at Q25 with fastp, clones called with MiXCR, in-frame beta chains kept. All rows with the same CDR3 protein become a single entry with the most common DNA and genes. The sample table contains almost 550,000 distinct CDR3 sequences; only one count was recorded for about 25% of them. The ten largest make up 7.5% to 9% of the sample. This same sample was also taken into another study, of T cells of mothers and their children.

Sequenced: blood. The receptor set was obtained from a boy aged 10-17 years in good health.

The chain has TRBV7-2 and TRBJ1-4; TRBD1 matches at 8 bases. The CDR3 is made up of 14 amino acids. In germline, CDR1 is SGHTA, CDR2 FQGNSA. The V gene end was trimmed by 3 bases and the J gene end by 7 bases; junction bases not matched to a gene: 4. The CDR3 DNA reads as TGTGCCAGCAGCTTGGATCAGGGGGCTGAAAAACTGTTTTTT. Its translation is CASSLDQGAEKLFF.

The chain is built from TRBV24-1 and TRBJ1-1, with D maybe TRBD1 (6 bases). Germline V gene sequence: CDR1 KGHDR, CDR2 SFDVKD. CDR3 length: 13 residues. V lost 10 bases to trimming and J lost 1 base, with 12 bases between them. CDR3 sequence (DNA): TGTGCCACTCGACAGGACCCGAACACTGAAGCTTTCTTT. As protein: CATRQDPNTEAFF.

V is TRBV7-9 and J is TRBJ2-3, with 11 positions matching TRBD2. The CDR3 is made up of 16 amino acids. Germline CDR1 is SEHNR and CDR2 is FQNEAQ (reference sequence). The trim removed 6 bases at V and 6 bases at J, leaving 11 bases unmatched. The DNA of the CDR3 is TGTGCCAGCAGTACAGTAGCGGGGGGGCGTCCTGATACGCAGTATTTT. It specifies CASSTVAGGRPDTQYF.

The chain employs TRBV7-2 and TRBJ2-3; D may be TRBD2 (6 bases). The CDR3 sequence is 14 residues long. Trimming cost V 5 bases and J 0 bases, with 9 bases left between them. CDR1 and CDR2 (germline): SGHTA, FQGNSA. The CDR3: CASSATSSTDTQYF. The CDR3 DNA is TGTGCCAGCAGCGCGACTAGTAGCACAGATACGCAGTATTTT.

V is TRBV6-2 or TRBV6-3 and J is TRBJ1-1; 7 nucleotides align to TRBD1. Germline trimming cut 4 bases from V and 6 bases from J; bases unmatched to any gene: 17. CDR1 is MNHEY, CDR2 SVGEGT, per germline. This CDR3 has 17 residues. CDR3 in amino acids: CASSSPTATGWRAEAFF. In DNA form, the CDR3 reads TGTGCCAGCAGTTCCCCGACGGCGACAGGGTGGAGAGCTGAAGCTTTCTTT.

The chain is built from TRBV7-2 and TRBJ2-7; D is undetermined. The germline gives CDR1 SGHTA, CDR2 FQGNSA. The germline V and J ends were trimmed by 1 base and 6 bases, with 7 bases remaining between them. The CDR3 has 12 amino acids. The CDR3, as DNA: TGTGCCAGCAGCTTAGAAGTCGCCGAGCAGTACTTC. Protein product: CASSLEVAEQYF. Supplemented by reference TRBV7-2 and TRBJ2-7, the full variable domain reads GAGVSQSPSNKVTEKGKDVELRCDPISGHTALYWYRQSLGQGLEFLIYFQGNSAPDKSGLPSDRFSAERTGGSVSTLTIQRTQQEDSAVYLCASSLEVAEQYFGPGTRLTVT.

The CDR3 sequence: CASRRQGTQETQYF. The CDR3, as DNA: TGCGCCAGCAGGAGACAGGGCACACAAGAGACCCAGTACTTC. The V call is TRBV4-1, the J call TRBJ2-5; the match to TRBD1 covers 7 bases. With 6 bases clipped from V and 2 bases from J, the junction kept 6 bases outside the gene matches. The CDR3 runs to 14 residues. Germline V lookup: CDR1 MGHRA, CDR2 YSYEKL.

This clonotype turned up a few times. The gene calls are TRBV11-2 and TRBJ2-7; D could derive from TRBD1 or TRBD2 (5 bases each). The germline V gene has CDR1 SGHAT and CDR2 FQNNGV. V lost 7 bases, J lost 3 bases, and 13 bases lay in between. The CDR3 sequence is 13 residues long. The CDR3 DNA reads as TGTGCCAGCACTAGCACAGGAGGCTACGAGCAGTACTTC. Its translation: CASTSTGGYEQYF.

This clonotype was picked up a small number of times. The chain has TRBV7-9 and TRBJ1-1, with 10 bases aligning to TRBD1. This CDR3 is 17 amino acids long. Germline V gene sequence: CDR1 SEHNR, CDR2 FQNEAQ (reference sequence). The junction had 10 bases not matched to a gene; V was cut back by 5 bases and J by 1 base. The CDR3 nucleotides are TGTGCCAGCAGCCCCACCGCCGGGACAGGGGAGAACACTGAAGCTTTCTTT. Amino acid sequence: CASSPTAGTGENTEAFF.

This clonotype was seen a few times. The chain has TRBV20-1 and TRBJ1-1; D call uncertain. The CDR3 has 13 amino acids. Trimming took off 3 bases at V and 5 bases at J, with 13 bases between the two ends. CDR1 and CDR2 from the germline V gene are DFQATT and SNEGSKA (reference sequence). CDR3 protein: CSASKGRETEAFF. The CDR3 DNA follows: TGCAGTGCTAGCAAGGGAAGAGAAACTGAAGCTTTCTTT.

In this sample, this clonotype turned up a few times. This chain joins TRBV5-6 and TRBJ2-4; 10 nucleotides line up with TRBD1. Germline trimming cut 1 base from V and 4 bases from J; bases unmatched to any gene: 2. Germline CDR1 SGHDT, CDR2 YYEEEE. CDR3 length equals 15 residues. The CDR3: CASSLRQGAKNIQYF. The CDR3 nucleotides are TGTGCCAGCAGCTTGCGACAGGGGGCGAAAAACATTCAGTACTTC.

This sequence joins TRBV20-1 and TRBJ2-4; 7 bases agree with TRBD2. The CDR3 spans 13 residues. The germline CDR1 and CDR2 sequences are DFQATT and SNEGSKA (reference sequence). Losses at the gene ends were 6 bases for V and 1 base for J; bases not matched to a gene: 3. CDR3 in DNA: TGCAGTGCCCACGGGAGGGCCAAAAACATTCAGTACTTC. This sequence encodes CSAHGRAKNIQYF.

This clonotype was observed a few times. This chain links TRBV20-1 with TRBJ2-7, with 9 nucleotides matching TRBD2. The CDR3 loop spans 18 amino acids. The V segment lost 2 bases and the J segment 2 bases; nucleotides outside the gene matches: 16. Germline V lookup: CDR1 DFQATT, CDR2 SNEGSKA (reference sequence). CDR3 nucleotides: TGCAGTGCTAGAAACTGCTGTTTGAGTAGCGGGAGAGCCTACGAGCAGTACTTC. This gives the protein CSARNCCLSSGRAYEQYF.

The chain has TRBV18 and TRBJ2-2; D possibly corresponds to TRBD2 (6 bases). Trimming took off 3 bases at V and 1 base at J, with 12 bases between the two ends. From germline, CDR1 is KGHSH and CDR2 LQKENI. This CDR3 has 16 amino acids. The chain's CDR3 is CASSPPGGMNTGELFF. CDR3 nucleotides: TGTGCCAGCTCACCCCCCGGCGGGATGAACACCGGGGAGCTGTTTTTT.

This clonotype was picked up a small number of times. The V call is TRBV12-3 or TRBV12-4, the J call TRBJ2-1, with 7 bases lining up with TRBD2. With V trimmed by 5 bases and J by 5 bases, 12 bases remained unmatched. The CDR3 spans 16 residues. As DNA, the CDR3 is TGTGCCAGCAGTCCCCCCCGGGACTACTCTGACAATGAGCAGTTCTTC. It is translated as CASSPPRDYSDNEQFF.

The chain joins TRBV14 to TRBJ1-4, with 7 bases lining up with TRBD1. Looked up from germline, CDR1 is SGHDN and CDR2 is FVKESK. The CDR3 loop spans 15 amino acids. With V trimmed by 0 bases and J by 5 bases, 3 bases remained unmatched. The DNA for the CDR3 is TGTGCCAGCAGCCAAGACTCGACAGGGAATGAAAAACTGTTTTTT. This translates into CASSQDSTGNEKLFF.

The chain employs TRBV6-1 and TRBJ1-5, with D uncertain. CDR1 is MNHNS, CDR2 SASEGT, per germline. V was clipped by 6 bases and J by 2 bases, with 11 bases between them. CDR3 length equals 14 residues. This chain's CDR3 is CASRTGRGNQPQHF. DNA of the CDR3: TGTGCCAGCAGGACCGGGAGGGGCAATCAGCCCCAGCATTTT.

This clonotype was recorded many times. This chain links TRBV29-1 with TRBJ2-5; 7 bases are a match to TRBD1. The CDR3 consists of 12 residues. V shed 7 bases, J shed 2 bases, and the junction held 4 bases outside the gene matches. CDR1 and CDR2 from the germline V gene are SQVTM and ANQGSEA. The DNA for the CDR3 is TGCAGCGCCGGGGACAGACAAGAGACCCAGTACTTC. The encoded protein is CSAGDRQETQYF.

This clonotype turned up a few times. The chain is built from TRBV25-1 and TRBJ2-7; 11 bases match TRBD2. The CDR3 runs 19 residues. Trimming removed 4 bases from V and 0 bases from J; junction bases left unmatched: 14. CDR1 MGHDK and CDR2 SYGVNS come from the germline V gene. CDR3 nucleotide sequence: TGTGCCAGCAGTGCCAAGACGGGACTAGCGGACCCGTTCTCCTACGAGCAGTACTTC. It translates to CASSAKTGLADPFSYEQYF.

This clonotype turned up a few times. The J gene is TRBJ1-1, the V gene TRBV25-1, with D possibly being TRBD1 (5 bases). Germline V gives CDR1 MGHDK, CDR2 SYGVNS. Trimming took off 6 bases at V and 3 bases at J, with 11 bases between the two ends. There are 13 residues in the CDR3. DNA for the CDR3: TGTGCCAGCAGACAGGTGTCGGACACTGAAGCTTTCTTT. As protein: CASRQVSDTEAFF.

V usage is TRBV5-8 and J usage is TRBJ2-3; 14 bases align to TRBD2. The germline V gene encodes CDR1 SGHTS and CDR2 YDEGEE. The CDR3 runs 15 residues. V lost 2 bases, J lost 5 bases, and 1 base stayed unmatched. The CDR3 is CASSFGLAGGDTQYF. In nucleotides, the CDR3 is TGTGCCAGCAGCTTTGGACTAGCGGGAGGAGATACGCAGTATTTT. The entire variable domain, with the rest obtained from reference TRBV5-8 and TRBJ2-3, is as follows: EAGVTQSPTHLIKTRGQQATLRCSPISGHTSVYWYQQALGLGLQFLLWYDEGEERNRGNFPPRFSGRQFPNYSSELNVNALELEDSALYLCASSFGLAGGDTQYFGPGTRLTVL.

In this sample, this clonotype turned up once. The chain carries TRBV20-1 and TRBJ2-1; 7 bases are a match to TRBD1. The V and J ends lost 3 bases and 7 bases, in that order; junction bases with no gene match: 15. Germline V gene data show CDR1 as DFQATT and CDR2 as SNEGSKA (reference sequence). This CDR3 is built from 16 residues. The CDR3 loop is CSARPPGTAMDNEQFF. The CDR3 DNA sequence: TGCAGTGCTAGGCCTCCCGGGACAGCCATGGATAATGAGCAGTTCTTC.